This T cell receptor beta chain was captured in a study of T cells in Graves' hyperthyroidism and ophthalmopathy. As for the study in general: Blood was drawn when the patient was first diagnosed and still untreated.

What was amplified from RNA transcripts were TCR beta CDR3 regions. Initially, a first-round RT-PCR of the TCR CDR3 employed the HTBI primer set. TCRdb fed the multiplex PCR reads into MiXCR, producing one record per CDR3 protein. Of some 620,000 distinct CDR3 sequences listed, around 16% are singletons. CDR3 length equals 14 residues. J gave up 2 bases and V 8 bases, and 8 bases lay outside the gene matches. Germline CDR1 and CDR2: MNHNS and SASEGT. Diagnoses were made from clinical symptoms, serum measures (thyroxine and TRAb), thyroid ultrasound and orbital computed tomography. The sample consisted of blood. This chain uses TRBV6-1 with TRBJ2-5; TRBD2 agrees at 7 bases. This TCR came from a woman aged 25-40 years with Graves' hyperthyroidism. The CDR3 reads CASQRGRVQETQYF. The CDR3 DNA reads TGTGCCAGCCAGCGGGGTAGGGTTCAAGAGACCCAGTACTTC.